This T cell receptor (beta chain) was captured by sequencing in a study of T cells in Graves' hyperthyroidism and ophthalmopathy. A roughly 9.3 ml volume of fresh peripheral blood provided the PBMCs. This clonotype has a count of ten or more. CDR3 size: 14 residues. Trimming took 7 bases from V and 5 from J; bases not matched to a gene: 9. The investigators amplified TCR beta CDR3 regions from RNA transcripts. The study used the HTBI primer set for a first-round RT-PCR of the TCR CDR3. TCRdb used MiXCR to reprocess the multiplex PCR reads, holding one entry per CDR3 protein. The data contain about 400,000 distinct CDR3 sequences, 14% to 15% of them seen just once; the ten biggest clones take up over 25%.

J is TRBJ1-1 and V is TRBV12-3 or TRBV12-4, with 8 bases fitting TRBD1. This clonotype was obtained from a woman aged 30 to 39 with Graves' hyperthyroidism. The sample comprised blood. CDR3 protein: CASIRTGRMTEAFF. CDR3 nucleotide sequence: TGTGCCAGCATCCGGACAGGGAGGATGACTGAAGCTTTCTTT.